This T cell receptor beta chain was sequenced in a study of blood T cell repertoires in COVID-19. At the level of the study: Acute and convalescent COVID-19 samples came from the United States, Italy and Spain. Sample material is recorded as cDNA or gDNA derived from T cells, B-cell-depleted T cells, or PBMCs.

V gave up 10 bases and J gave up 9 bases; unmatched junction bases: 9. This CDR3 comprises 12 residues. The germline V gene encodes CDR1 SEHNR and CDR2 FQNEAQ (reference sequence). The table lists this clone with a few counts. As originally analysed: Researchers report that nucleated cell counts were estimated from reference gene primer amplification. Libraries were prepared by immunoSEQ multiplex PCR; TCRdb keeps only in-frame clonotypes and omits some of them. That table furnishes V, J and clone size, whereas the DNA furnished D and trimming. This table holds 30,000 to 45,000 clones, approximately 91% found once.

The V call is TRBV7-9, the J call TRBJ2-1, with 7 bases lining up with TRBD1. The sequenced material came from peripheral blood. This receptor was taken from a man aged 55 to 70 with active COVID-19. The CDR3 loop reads CATGNPGGEQFF. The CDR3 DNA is TGTGCCACCGGCAATCCAGGGGGTGAGCAGTTCTTC.